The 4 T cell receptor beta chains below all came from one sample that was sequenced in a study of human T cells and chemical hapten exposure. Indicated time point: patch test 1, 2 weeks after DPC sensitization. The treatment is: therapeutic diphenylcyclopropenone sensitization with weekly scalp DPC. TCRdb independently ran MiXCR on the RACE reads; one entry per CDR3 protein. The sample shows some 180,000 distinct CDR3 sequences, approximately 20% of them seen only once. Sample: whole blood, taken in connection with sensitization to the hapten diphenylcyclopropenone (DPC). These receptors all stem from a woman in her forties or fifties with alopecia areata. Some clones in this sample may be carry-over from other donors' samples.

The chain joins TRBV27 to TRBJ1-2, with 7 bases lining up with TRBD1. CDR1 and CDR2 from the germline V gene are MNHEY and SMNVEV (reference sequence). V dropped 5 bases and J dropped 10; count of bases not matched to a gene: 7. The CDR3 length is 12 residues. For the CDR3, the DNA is TGTGCCAGCAGTCCAGGACAGGTGGTCTACACCTTC. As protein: CASSPGQVVYTF.

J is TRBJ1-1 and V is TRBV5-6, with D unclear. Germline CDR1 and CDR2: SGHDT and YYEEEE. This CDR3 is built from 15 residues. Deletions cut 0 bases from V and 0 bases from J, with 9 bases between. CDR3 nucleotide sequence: TGTGCCAGCAGCTTGGAGGCAGTCATGAACACTGAAGCTTTCTTT. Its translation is CASSLEAVMNTEAFF.

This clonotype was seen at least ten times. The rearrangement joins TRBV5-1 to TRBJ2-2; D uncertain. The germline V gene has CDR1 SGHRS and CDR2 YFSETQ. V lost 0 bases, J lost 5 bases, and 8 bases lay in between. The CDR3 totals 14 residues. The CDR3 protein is CASSLAIETGELFF. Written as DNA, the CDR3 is TGCGCCAGCAGCTTGGCCATCGAGACCGGGGAGCTGTTTTTT.

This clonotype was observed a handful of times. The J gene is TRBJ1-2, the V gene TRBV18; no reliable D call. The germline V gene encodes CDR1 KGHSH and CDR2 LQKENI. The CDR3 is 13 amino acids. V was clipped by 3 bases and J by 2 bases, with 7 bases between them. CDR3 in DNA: TGTGCCAGCTCACCGAACACAAACTATGGCTACACCTTC. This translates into CASSPNTNYGYTF.